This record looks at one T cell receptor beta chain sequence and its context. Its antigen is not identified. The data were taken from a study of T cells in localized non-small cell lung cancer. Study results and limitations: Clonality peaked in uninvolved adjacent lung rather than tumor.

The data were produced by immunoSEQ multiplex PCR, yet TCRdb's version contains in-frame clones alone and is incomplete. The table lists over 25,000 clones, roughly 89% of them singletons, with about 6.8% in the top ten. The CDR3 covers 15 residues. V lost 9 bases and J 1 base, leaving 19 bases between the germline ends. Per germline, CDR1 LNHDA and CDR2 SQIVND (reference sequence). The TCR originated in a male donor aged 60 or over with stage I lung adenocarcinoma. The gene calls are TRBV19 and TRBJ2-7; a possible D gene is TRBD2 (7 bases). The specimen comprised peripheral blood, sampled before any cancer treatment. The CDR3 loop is CASRPQGGDSYEQYF. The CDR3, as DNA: TGTGCCAGCCGGCCTCAAGGGGGGGATTCCTACGAGCAGTACTTC.